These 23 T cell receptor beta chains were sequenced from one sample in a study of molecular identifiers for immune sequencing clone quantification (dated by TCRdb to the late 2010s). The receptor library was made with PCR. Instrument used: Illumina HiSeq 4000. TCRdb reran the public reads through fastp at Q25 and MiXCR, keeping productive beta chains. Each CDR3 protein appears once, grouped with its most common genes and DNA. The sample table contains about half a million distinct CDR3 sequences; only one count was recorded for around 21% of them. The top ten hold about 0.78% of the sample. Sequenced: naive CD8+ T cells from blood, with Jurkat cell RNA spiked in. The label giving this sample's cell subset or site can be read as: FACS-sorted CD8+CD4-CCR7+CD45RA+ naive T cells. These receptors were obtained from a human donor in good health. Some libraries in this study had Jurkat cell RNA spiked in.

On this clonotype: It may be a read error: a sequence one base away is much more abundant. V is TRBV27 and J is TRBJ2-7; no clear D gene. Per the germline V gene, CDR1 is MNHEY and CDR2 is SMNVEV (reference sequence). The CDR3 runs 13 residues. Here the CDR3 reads CASSFRPIYEQCF. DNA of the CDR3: TGTGCCAGCAGTTTCCGGCCCATCTACGAGCAGTGCTTC.

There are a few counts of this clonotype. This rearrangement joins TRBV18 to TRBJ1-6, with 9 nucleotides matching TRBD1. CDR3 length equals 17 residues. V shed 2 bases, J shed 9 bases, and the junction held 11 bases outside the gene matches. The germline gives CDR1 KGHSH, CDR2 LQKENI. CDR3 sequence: CASSPGGQGSSSSPLHF. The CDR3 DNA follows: TGTGCCAGCTCACCAGGCGGACAGGGGTCGTCAAGTTCACCCCTCCACTTT.

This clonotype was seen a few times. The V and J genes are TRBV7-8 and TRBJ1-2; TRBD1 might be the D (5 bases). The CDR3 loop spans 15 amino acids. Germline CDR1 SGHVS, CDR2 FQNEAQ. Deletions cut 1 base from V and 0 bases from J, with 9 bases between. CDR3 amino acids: CASSLVAGPNYGYTF. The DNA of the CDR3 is TGTGCCAGCAGCTTAGTGGCAGGGCCTAACTATGGCTACACCTTC.

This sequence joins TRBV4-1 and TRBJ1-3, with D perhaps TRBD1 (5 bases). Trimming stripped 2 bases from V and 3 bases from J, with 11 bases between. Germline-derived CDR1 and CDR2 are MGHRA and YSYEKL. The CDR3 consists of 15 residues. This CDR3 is CASSQQQVFGNTIYF. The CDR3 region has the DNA TGCGCCAGCAGCCAACAACAGGTTTTTGGAAACACCATATATTTT.

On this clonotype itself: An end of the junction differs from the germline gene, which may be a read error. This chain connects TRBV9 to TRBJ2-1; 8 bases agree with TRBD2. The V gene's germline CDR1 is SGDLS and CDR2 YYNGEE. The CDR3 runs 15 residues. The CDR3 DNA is TGTGCCAGCAGCCCACCAGCGGGAGTGGCCAATGAGCAGCTCTTC. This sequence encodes CASSPPAGVANEQLF.

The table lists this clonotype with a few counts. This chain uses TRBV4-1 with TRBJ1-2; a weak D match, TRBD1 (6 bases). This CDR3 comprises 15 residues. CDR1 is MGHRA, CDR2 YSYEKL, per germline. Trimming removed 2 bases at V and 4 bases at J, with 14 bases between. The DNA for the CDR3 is TGCGCCAGCAGCCAAAATACAGGGCAACTCTATGGCTACACCTTC. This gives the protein CASSQNTGQLYGYTF.

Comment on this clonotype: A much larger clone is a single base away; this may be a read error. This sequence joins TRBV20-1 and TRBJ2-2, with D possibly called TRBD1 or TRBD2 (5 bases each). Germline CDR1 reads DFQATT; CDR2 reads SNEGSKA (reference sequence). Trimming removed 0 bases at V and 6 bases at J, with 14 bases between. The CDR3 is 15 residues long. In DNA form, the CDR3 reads TGCAGTGCTAGAGATTGGTGGGGGTGGGCCGGGGAGCTGTTTTTT. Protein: CSARDWWGWAGELFF.

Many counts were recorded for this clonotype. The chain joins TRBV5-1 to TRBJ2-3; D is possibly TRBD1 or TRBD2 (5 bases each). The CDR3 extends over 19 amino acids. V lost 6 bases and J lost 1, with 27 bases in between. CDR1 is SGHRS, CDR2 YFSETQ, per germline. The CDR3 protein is CASNPGTSIYLGGTDTQYF. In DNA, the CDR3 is TGCGCCAGCAACCCCGGGACGTCCATCTACCTGGGTGGCACAGATACGCAGTATTTT.

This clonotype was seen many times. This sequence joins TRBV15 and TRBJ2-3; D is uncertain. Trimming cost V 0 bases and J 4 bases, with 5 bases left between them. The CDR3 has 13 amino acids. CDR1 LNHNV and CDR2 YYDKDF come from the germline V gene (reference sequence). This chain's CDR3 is CATSRDQSDTQYF. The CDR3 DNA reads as TGTGCCACCAGCAGAGATCAGTCAGATACGCAGTATTTT.

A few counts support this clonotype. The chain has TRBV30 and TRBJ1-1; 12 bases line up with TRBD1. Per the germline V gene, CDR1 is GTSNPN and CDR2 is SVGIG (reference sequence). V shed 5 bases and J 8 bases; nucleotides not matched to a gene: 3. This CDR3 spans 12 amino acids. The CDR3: CAWGTGGSEAFF. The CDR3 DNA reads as TGTGCCTGGGGGACAGGGGGCTCCGAAGCTTTCTTT.

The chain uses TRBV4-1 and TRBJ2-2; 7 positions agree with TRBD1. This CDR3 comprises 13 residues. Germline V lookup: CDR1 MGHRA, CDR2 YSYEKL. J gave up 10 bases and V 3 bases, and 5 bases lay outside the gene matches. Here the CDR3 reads CASSHRGQEELFF. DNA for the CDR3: TGCGCCAGCAGCCATAGAGGACAGGAGGAGCTGTTTTTT.

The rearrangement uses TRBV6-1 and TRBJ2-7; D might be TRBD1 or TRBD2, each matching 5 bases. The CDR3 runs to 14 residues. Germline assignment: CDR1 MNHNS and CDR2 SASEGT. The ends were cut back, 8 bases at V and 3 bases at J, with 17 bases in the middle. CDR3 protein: CASGGDSQFYEQYF. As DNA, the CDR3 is TGTGCCAGCGGAGGAGACAGTCAATTCTACGAGCAGTACTTC.

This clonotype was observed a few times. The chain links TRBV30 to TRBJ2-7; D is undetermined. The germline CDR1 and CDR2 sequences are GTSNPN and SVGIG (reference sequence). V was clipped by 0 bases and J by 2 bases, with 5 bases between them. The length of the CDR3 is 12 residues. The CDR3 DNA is TGTGCCTGGAGTGTCGCGACCTACGAGCAGTACTTC. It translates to CAWSVATYEQYF. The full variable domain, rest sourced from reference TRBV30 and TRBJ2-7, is SQTIHQWPATLVQPVGSPLSLECTVEGTSNPNLYWYRQAAGRGLQLLFYSVGIGQISSEVPQNLSASRPQDRQFILSSKKLLLSDSGFYLCAWSVATYEQYFGPGTRLTVT.

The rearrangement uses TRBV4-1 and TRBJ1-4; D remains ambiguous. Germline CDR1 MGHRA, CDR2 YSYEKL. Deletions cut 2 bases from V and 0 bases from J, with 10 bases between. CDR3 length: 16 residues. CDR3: CASSQTHGTTNEKLFF. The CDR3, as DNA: TGCGCCAGCAGCCAAACCCACGGGACAACTAATGAAAAACTGTTTTTT.

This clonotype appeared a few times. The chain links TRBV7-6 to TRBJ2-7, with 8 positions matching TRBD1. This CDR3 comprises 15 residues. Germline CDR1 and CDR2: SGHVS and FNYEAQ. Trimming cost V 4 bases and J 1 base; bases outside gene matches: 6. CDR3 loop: CASSSGTGWSYEQYF. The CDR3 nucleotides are TGTGCCAGCAGCTCGGGGACAGGCTGGTCCTACGAGCAGTACTTC.

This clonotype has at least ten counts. CDR3 nucleotide sequence: TGTGCCAGCAGCTTAGAGGCTAGCGGGAGCTACGAGCAGTACTTC. It codes for CASSLEASGSYEQYF. The chain recombines TRBV7-6 with TRBJ2-7; TRBD2 agrees at 10 bases. The CDR3 loop spans 15 amino acids. Unmatched junction bases numbered 3, after V lost 1 base and J lost 3 bases. Germline V gene lookup returns CDR1 SGHVS and CDR2 FNYEAQ.

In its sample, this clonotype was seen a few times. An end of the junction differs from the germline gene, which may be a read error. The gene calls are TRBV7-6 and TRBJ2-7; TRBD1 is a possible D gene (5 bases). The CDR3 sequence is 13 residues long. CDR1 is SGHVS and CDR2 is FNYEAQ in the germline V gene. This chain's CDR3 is CASGLGAGYEQYF. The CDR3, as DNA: TGTGCCAGCGGCTTAGGGGCTGGATACGAGCAGTACTTC.

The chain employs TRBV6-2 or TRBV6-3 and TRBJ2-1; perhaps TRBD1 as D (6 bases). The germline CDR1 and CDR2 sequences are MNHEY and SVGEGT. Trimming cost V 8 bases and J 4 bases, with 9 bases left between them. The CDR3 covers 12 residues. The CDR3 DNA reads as TGTGCCAGCGGGGGACAATACAATGAGCAGTTCTTC. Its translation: CASGGQYNEQFF.

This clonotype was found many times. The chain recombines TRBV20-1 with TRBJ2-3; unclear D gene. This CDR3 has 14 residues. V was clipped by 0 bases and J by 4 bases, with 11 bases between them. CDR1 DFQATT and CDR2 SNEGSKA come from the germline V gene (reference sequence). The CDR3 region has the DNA TGCAGTGCTAGAGACGATCTACGCGCAGATACGCAGTATTTT. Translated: CSARDDLRADTQYF.

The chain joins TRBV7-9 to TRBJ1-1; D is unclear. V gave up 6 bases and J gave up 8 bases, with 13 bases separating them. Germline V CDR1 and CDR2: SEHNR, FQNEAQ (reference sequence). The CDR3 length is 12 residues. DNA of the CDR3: TGTGCCAGCAGTCTCGGACTGGGAGAAGCTTTCTTT. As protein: CASSLGLGEAFF.

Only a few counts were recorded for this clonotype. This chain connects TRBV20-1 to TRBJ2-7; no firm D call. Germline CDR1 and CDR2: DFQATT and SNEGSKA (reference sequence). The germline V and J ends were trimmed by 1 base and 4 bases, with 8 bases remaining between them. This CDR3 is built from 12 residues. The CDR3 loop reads CSARAVGYEQYF. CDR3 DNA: TGCAGTGCTAGAGCTGTGGGTTACGAGCAGTACTTC.

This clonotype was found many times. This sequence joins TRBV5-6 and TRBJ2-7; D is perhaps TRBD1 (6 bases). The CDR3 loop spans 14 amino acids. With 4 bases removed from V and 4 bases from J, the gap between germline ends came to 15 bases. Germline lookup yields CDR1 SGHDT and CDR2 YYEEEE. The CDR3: CASSITGIEYEQYF. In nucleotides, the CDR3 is TGTGCCAGCAGCATTACAGGGATAGAGTACGAGCAGTACTTC.

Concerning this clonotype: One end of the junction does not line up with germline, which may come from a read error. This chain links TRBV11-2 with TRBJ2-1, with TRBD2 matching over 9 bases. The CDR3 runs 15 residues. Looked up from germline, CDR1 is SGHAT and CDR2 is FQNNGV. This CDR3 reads CASSILAGVYNGQFF. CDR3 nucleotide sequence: TGTGCCAGCAGCATATTAGCGGGGGTATACAATGGGCAGTTCTTC. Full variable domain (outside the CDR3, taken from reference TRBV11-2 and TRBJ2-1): EAGVAQSPRYKIIEKRQSVAFWCNPISGHATLYWYQQILGQGPKLLIQFQNNGVVDDSQLPKDRFSAERLKGVDSTLKIQPAKLEDSAVYLCASSILAGVYNGQFFGPGTRLTVL.